This entry is about one T cell receptor beta chain. It lacks a known antigen. Per-nucleotide qualities are absent, and no much larger clonotype sits a single base away. These data come from a study of blood T cell repertoires in COVID-19 (TCRdb year 2020). With respect to the entire study: Samples covering the acute and convalescent phases of COVID-19 were provided by collaborators in the United States, Italy and Spain. The prospective study material was composed of cDNA or gDNA derived from T cells, B-cell-depleted T cells, or PBMCs. The dataset comprised deeply sampled blood TCRbeta repertoires from subjects exposed to, actively infected with, or recovered from COVID-19. A freely available public database, intended as a resource for researchers studying the immune response to SARS-CoV-2, is where the repertoires were released. Samples were obtained from the ongoing ImmuneRACE study (first 160 participants) and from over a thousand subjects provided by 6 global collaborators. Nearly every sample came with metadata listing a de-identified subject ID, COVID-19 status, age in years and sex. HLA class I and class II types, where available, came from metadata supplied by the sample provider rather than from assay-based typing.

TCRbeta CDR3 regions were amplified from genomic DNA by means of the immunoSEQ Assay, a bias-controlled multiplex PCR. In the original analysis: Nucleated cell counts per sample were estimated from amplification of reference gene primers within the assay. To quantify the absolute abundance of each unique TCRbeta CDR3 rearrangement, sequence reads were collapsed and filtered. For each sample, productive Simpson clonality was calculated as the square root of Simpson's diversity index across productive rearrangements. TCRdb provides this immuneACCESS table in a form limited to in-frame rearrangements. Some clones are lacking; in checked studies, under half of them reflect an unresolved V gene, and why the rest are absent is not known. V and J calls and clone size are copied from that table; D and trimming were computed from the DNA. The sample table contains more than 85,000 clones; only one count was recorded for about 88% of them. The top ten clones comprise 3% to 4% of the sample.

Ends trimmed: V by 6 bases, J by 15 bases; bases unmatched to a gene: 6. From the cysteine through the phenylalanine, the CDR3 covers 12 amino acids. Kept here is only the CDR3 DNA, which spans 36 bases and is read in frame from base 1. Sequences MDHEN (CDR1) and SYDVKM (CDR2) are obtained from the germline V gene. The collaborating institutions used their own protocols to collect whole blood in K2EDTA tubes. For TCRbeta analysis, collaborator samples were shipped as frozen whole blood, as isolated PBMCs, or as DNA extracted from either sample type. The investigation overall reported the following: The quantity of clinical and demographic metadata differed by source and by participant and was supplied without curation.

The TCR sequence derives from a woman in her forties or fifties with acute or convalescent COVID-19. Sequencing was performed on peripheral blood. The receptor chain draws on TRBV28 and TRBJ2-1; TRBD2 matches 12 bases in the middle. CDR3 reads: CASRVTSGGAFF. In nucleotides, the sequence is TGTGCCAGCAGAGTGACTAGCGGGGGAGCGTTCTTC.